This entry lists 8 T cell receptor beta chains sequenced from one sample in a study of PD-L1 blockade in urothelial cancer. The assay was immunoSEQ multiplex PCR, and TCRdb's table has in-frame clones only and misses some. In the table there are about 88,000 clones, 90% to 95% of which are singletons. Sequencing used PBMCs, obtained around atezolizumab (anti-PD-L1) treatment. The source is a man between 60 and 70 years old with urothelial cancer.

The J gene is TRBJ1-3, the V gene TRBV2, with no clear D. The germline gives CDR1 SNHLY, CDR2 FYNNEI. With 2 bases removed from V and 2 bases from J, the gap between germline ends came to 10 bases. CDR3 length: 15 amino acids. The CDR3 here is CASSELKEPGNTIYF. The DNA of the CDR3 is TGTGCCAGCAGTGAACTCAAGGAGCCTGGAAACACCATATATTTT.

The V gene is TRBV5-5, the J gene TRBJ2-1; D call uncertain. V lost 3 bases and J 8 bases, leaving 15 bases between the germline ends. There are 14 residues in the CDR3. Germline CDR1 and CDR2: SGHKS and YYEKEE (reference sequence). The CDR3 spells CASSSVARIYEQFF. Written as DNA, the CDR3 is TGTGCCAGCAGCTCGGTAGCTAGGATCTATGAGCAGTTCTTC.

The chain joins TRBV2 to TRBJ2-1; 10 nucleotides line up with TRBD2. This CDR3 is 14 amino acids long. CDR1 SNHLY and CDR2 FYNNEI come from the germline V gene. V trimming: 7 bases; J trimming: 7 bases; junction bases outside the gene matches: 7. CDR3 nucleotides: TGTGCCAGCATAGAGCGGGAGGGCCGGAATGAGCAGTTCTTC. It yields the protein CASIEREGRNEQFF.

The chain combines TRBV19 with TRBJ1-1; D is ambiguous. Germline-derived CDR1 and CDR2 are LNHDA and SQIVND (reference sequence). CDR3 length: 14 residues. V lost 0 bases to trimming and J lost 1 base, with 6 bases between them. CDR3 sequence (DNA): TGTGCCAGTAGTATAGAGGCGGGGAACACTGAAGCTTTCTTT. Translated, it gives CASSIEAGNTEAFF.

The rearrangement links TRBV7-9 to TRBJ2-7; no reliable D call. Trimming removed 2 bases from V and 2 bases from J, with 4 bases in between. Looked up from germline, CDR1 is SEHNR and CDR2 is FQNEAQ (reference sequence). This CDR3 is 12 amino acids long. CDR3 bases: TGTGCCAGCAGCTTACAGGCCTACGAGCAGTACTTC. Its translation: CASSLQAYEQYF.

This chain uses TRBV18 with TRBJ1-3; D remains ambiguous. V was shortened by 8 bases and J by 3 bases, with 20 bases between the two germline ends. The CDR3 loop spans 16 amino acids. CDR1 KGHSH and CDR2 LQKENI come from the germline V gene. The CDR3 DNA reads TGTGCCAGCACCGCTCAGAGGCAGCCGGATGGAAACACCATATATTTT. This codes for CASTAQRQPDGNTIYF.

The chain is built from TRBV2 and TRBJ2-7; D remains unclear. This CDR3 spans 13 amino acids. The germline V gene has CDR1 SNHLY and CDR2 FYNNEI. V was shortened by 6 bases and J by 3 bases, with 12 bases between the two germline ends. In DNA, the CDR3 is TGTGCCAGCAGGGAGTCCCTGAACTACGAGCAGTACTTC. Encoded protein: CASRESLNYEQYF. Full variable domain (outside the CDR3, taken from reference TRBV2 and TRBJ2-7): EPEVTQTPSHQVTQMGQEVILRCVPISNHLYFYWYRQILGQKVEFLVSFYNNEISEKSEIFDDQFSVERPDGSNFTLKIRSTKLEDSAMYFCASRESLNYEQYFGPGTRLTVT.

The chain carries TRBV11-2 and TRBJ2-7, with a possible D match to TRBD2 (6 bases). V was shortened by 1 base and J by 6 bases, with 19 bases between the two germline ends. CDR3 length equals 16 residues. Germline V CDR1 and CDR2: SGHAT, FQNNGV. CDR3 sequence reads: CASSLGREWDWLEQYF. CDR3 sequence (DNA): TGTGCCAGCAGCTTAGGTCGGGAATGGGACTGGCTCGAGCAGTACTTC.